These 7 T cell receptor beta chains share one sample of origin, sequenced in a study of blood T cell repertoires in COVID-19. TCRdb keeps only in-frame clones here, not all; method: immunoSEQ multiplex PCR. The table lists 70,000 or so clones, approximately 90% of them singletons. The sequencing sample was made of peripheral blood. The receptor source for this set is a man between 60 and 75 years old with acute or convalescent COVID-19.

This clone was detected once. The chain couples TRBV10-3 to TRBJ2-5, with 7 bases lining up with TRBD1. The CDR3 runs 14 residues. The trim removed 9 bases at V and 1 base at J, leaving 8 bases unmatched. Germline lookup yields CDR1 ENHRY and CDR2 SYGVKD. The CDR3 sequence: CAIRDSRAQETQYF. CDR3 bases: TGTGCCATACGGGACAGTCGGGCCCAAGAGACCCAGTACTTC.

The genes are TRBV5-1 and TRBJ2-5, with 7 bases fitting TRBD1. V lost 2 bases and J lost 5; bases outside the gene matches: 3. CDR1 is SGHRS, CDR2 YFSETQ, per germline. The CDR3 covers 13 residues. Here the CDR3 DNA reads TGCGCCAGCAGCTTAAAGGGGGCTGAGACCCAGTACTTC. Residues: CASSLKGAETQYF. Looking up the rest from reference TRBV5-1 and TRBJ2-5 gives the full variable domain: KAGVTQTPRYLIKTRGQQVTLSCSPISGHRSVSWYQQTPGQGLQFLFEYFSETQRNKGNFPGRFSGRQFSNSRSEMNVSTLELGDSALYLCASSLKGAETQYFGPGTRLLVL.

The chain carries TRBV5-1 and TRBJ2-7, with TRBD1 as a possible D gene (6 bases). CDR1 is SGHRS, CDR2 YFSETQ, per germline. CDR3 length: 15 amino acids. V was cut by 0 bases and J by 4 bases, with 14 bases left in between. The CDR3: CASSLGLPGEYEQYF. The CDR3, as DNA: TGCGCCAGCAGCTTGGGACTCCCAGGGGAGTACGAGCAGTACTTC.

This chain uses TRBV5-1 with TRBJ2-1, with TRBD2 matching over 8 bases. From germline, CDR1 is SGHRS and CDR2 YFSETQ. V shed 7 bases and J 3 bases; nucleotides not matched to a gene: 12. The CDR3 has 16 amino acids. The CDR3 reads CASGLISGGNYNEQFF. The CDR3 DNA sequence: TGCGCCAGCGGGTTGATAAGCGGGGGCAACTACAATGAGCAGTTCTTC. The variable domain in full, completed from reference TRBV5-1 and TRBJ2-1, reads KAGVTQTPRYLIKTRGQQVTLSCSPISGHRSVSWYQQTPGQGLQFLFEYFSETQRNKGNFPGRFSGRQFSNSRSEMNVSTLELGDSALYLCASGLISGGNYNEQFFGPGTRLTVL.

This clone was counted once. DNA for the CDR3: TGTGCCAGCAGCCCAAATCGGGGGCTAGCGGGAGTAGATACGCAGTATTTT. This gives the protein CASSPNRGLAGVDTQYF. The chain uses TRBV5-8 and TRBJ2-3; 10 bases align to TRBD2. Looked up from germline, CDR1 is SGHTS and CDR2 is YDEGEE. The CDR3 is 17 amino acids. Unmatched junction bases numbered 13, after V lost 4 bases and J lost 5 bases.

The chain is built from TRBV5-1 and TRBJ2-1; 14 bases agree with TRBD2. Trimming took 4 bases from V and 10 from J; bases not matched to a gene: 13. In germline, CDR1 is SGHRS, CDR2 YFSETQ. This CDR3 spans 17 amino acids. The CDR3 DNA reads TGCGCCAGCAGCCCCTGGACTAGCGGGGGGCCCGGGGGCGAGCAGTTCTTC. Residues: CASSPWTSGGPGGEQFF.

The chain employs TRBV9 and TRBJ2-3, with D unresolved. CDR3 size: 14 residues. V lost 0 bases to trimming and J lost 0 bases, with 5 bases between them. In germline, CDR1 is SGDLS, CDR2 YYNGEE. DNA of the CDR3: TGTGCCAGCAGCGTAGTAATCAGCACAGATACGCAGTATTTT. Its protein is CASSVVISTDTQYF.